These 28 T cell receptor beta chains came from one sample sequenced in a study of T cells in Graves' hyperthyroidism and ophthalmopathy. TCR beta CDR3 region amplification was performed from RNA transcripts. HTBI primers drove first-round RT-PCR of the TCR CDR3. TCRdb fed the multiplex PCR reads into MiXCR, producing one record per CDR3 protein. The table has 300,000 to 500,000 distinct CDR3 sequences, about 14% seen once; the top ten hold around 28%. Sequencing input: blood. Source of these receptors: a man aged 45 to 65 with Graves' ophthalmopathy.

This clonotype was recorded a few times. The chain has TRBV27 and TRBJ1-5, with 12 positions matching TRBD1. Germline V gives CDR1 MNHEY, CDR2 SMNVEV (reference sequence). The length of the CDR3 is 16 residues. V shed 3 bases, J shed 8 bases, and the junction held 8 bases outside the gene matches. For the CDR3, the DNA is TGTGCCAGCAGTTTCATTGGGACAGGGGGCGTGGAGCCCCAGCATTTT. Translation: CASSFIGTGGVEPQHF.

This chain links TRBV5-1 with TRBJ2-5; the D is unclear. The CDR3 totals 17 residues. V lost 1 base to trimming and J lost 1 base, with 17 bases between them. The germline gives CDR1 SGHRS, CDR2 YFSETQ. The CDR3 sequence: CASSLIVLGPLQETQYF. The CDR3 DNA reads TGCGCCAGCAGCTTGATCGTCCTTGGCCCTCTCCAAGAGACCCAGTACTTC.

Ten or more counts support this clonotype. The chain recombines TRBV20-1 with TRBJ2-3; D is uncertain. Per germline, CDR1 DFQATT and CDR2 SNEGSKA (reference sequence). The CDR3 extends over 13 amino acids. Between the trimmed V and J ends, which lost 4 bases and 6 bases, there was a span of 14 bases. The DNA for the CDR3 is TGCAGTGCTAACCAACCCCGAAGGGATACGCAGTATTTT. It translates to CSANQPRRDTQYF.

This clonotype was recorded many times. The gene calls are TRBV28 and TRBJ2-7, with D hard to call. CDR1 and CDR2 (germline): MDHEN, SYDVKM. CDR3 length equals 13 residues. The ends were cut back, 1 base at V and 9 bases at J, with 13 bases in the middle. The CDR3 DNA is TGTGCCAGCAGTTTATCCCCCTGGTTGGCGCAGTACTTC. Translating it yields CASSLSPWLAQYF.

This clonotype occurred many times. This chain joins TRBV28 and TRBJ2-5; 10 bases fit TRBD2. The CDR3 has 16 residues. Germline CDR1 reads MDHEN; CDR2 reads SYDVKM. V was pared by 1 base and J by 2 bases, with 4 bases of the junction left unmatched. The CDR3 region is CASSLLVAGGQETQYF. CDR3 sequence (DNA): TGTGCCAGCAGTTTATTGGTAGCGGGAGGTCAAGAGACCCAGTACTTC.

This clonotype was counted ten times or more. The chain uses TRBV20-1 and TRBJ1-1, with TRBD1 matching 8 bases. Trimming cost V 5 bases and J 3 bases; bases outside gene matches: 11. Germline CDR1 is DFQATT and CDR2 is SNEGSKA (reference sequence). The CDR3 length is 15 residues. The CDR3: CSAPPTGQVYTEAFF. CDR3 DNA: TGCAGTGCTCCCCCGACGGGACAGGTTTACACTGAAGCTTTCTTT.

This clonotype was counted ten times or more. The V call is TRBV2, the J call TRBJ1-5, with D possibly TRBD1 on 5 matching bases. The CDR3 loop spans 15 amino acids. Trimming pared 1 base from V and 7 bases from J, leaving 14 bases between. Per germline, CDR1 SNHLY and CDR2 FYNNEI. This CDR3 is CASSEVGVYSQPQHF. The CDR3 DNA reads TGTGCCAGCAGTGAAGTGGGGGTTTACAGCCAGCCCCAGCATTTT.

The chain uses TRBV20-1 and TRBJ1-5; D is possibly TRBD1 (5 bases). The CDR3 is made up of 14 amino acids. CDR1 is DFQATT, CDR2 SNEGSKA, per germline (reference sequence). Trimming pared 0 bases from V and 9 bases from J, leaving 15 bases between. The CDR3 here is CSAREGTGGGPQHF. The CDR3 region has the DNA TGCAGTGCTAGAGAAGGGACCGGGGGTGGGCCCCAGCATTTT.

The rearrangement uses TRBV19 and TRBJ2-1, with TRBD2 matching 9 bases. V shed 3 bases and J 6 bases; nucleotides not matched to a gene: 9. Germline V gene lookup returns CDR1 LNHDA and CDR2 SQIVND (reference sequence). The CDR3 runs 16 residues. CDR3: CASSISAGGRVNEQFF. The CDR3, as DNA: TGTGCCAGTAGTATTTCCGCGGGAGGGCGGGTCAATGAGCAGTTCTTC.

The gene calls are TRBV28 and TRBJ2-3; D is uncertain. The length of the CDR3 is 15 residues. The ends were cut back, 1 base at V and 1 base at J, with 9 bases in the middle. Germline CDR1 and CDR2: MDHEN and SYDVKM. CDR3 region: CASSLFGLGTDTQYF. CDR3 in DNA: TGTGCCAGCAGTTTATTCGGGTTGGGCACAGATACGCAGTATTTT.

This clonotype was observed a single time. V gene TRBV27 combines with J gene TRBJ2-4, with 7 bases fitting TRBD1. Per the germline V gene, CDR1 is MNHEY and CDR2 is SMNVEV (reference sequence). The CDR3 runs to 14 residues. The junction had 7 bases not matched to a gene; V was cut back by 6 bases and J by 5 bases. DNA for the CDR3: TGTGCCAGCAGCGTGAAAGGGGGCCAAAACATTCAGTACTTC. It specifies CASSVKGGQNIQYF.

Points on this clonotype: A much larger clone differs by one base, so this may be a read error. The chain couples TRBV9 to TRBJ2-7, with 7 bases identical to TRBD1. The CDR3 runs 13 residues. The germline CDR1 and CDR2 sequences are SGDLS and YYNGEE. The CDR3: CAGSPAQGVEQYF. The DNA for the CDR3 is TGTGCCGGCAGCCCAGCCCAGGGGGTCGAGCAGTACTTC.

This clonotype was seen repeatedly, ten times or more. This chain's CDR3 is CSAREGTIQPQHF. In DNA, the CDR3 is TGCAGTGCTAGAGAAGGGACCATCCAGCCCCAGCATTTT. The chain recombines TRBV20-1 with TRBJ1-5; D may be TRBD1 (5 bases). The CDR3 runs 13 residues. The V end lost 0 bases, the J end lost 7 bases, and 10 bases lay between the germline ends. Germline values: CDR1 DFQATT, CDR2 SNEGSKA (reference sequence).

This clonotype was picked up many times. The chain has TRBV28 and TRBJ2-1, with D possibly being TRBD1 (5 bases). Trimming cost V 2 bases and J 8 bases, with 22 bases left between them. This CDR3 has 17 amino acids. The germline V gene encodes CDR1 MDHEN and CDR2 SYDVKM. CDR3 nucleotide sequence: TGTGCCAGCAGTTTAATATCCCCCCAGGGTTTGATGCATGAGCAGTTCTTC. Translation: CASSLISPQGLMHEQFF.

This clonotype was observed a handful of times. The CDR3 reads CASSLAPGLAGGSTQETQYF. DNA for the CDR3: TGTGCCAGCAGCTTGGCCCCGGGACTAGCGGGAGGCAGTACCCAAGAGACCCAGTACTTC. This rearrangement joins TRBV7-8 to TRBJ2-5, with TRBD2 matching 15 bases. Germline V CDR1 and CDR2: SGHVS, FQNEAQ. This CDR3 has 20 residues. The V gene end was trimmed by 3 bases and the J gene end by 1 base; junction bases not matched to a gene: 12. Full variable domain (rest looked up from reference TRBV7-8 and TRBJ2-5): GAGVSQSPRYKVAKRGQDVALRCDPISGHVSLFWYQQALGQGPEFLTYFQNEAQLDKSGLPSDRFFAERPEGSVSTLKIQRTQQEDSAVYLCASSLAPGLAGGSTQETQYFGPGTRLLVL.

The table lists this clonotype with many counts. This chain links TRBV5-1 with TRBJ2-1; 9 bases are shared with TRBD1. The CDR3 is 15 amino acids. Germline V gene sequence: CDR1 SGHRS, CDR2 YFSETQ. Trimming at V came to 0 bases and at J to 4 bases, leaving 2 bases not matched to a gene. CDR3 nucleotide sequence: TGCGCCAGCAGCTTGGAAGGACAGGGGTACAATGAGCAGTTCTTC. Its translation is CASSLEGQGYNEQFF.

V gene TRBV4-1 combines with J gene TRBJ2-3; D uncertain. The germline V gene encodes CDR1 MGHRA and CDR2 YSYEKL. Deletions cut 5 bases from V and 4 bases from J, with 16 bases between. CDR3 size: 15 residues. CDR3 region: CASSYTRDRPDTQYF. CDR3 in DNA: TGCGCCAGCAGCTATACGCGAGACCGGCCAGATACGCAGTATTTT.

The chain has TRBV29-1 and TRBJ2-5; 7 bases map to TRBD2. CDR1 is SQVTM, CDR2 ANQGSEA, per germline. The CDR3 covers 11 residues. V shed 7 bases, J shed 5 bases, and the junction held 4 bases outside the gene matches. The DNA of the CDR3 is TGCAGCGCTGGGGGGGAGGAGACCCAGTACTTC. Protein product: CSAGGEETQYF. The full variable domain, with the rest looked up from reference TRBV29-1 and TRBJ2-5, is SAVISQKPSRDICQRGTSLTIQCQVDSQVTMMFWYRQQPGQSLTLIATANQGSEATYESGFVIDKFPISRPNLTFSTLTVSNMSPEDSSIYLCSAGGEETQYFGPGTRLLVL.

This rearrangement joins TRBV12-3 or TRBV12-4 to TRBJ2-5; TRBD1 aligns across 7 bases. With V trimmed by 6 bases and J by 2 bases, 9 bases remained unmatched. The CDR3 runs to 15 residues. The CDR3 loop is CASSLDRVPQETQYF. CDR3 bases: TGTGCCAGCAGCCTTGACAGGGTTCCACAAGAGACCCAGTACTTC.

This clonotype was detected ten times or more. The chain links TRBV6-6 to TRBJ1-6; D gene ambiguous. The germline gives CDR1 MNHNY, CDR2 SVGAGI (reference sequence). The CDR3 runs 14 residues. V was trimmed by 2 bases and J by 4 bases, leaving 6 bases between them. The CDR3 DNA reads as TGTGCCAGCAGTTACAAGCCTTATAATTCACCCCTCCACTTT. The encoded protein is CASSYKPYNSPLHF.

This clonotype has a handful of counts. The DNA for the CDR3 is TGTGCCACCAGTAAGGGGACCGCCGGGGATCAGCCCCAGCATTTT. Translation: CATSKGTAGDQPQHF. J is TRBJ1-5 and V is TRBV15, with D possibly matching TRBD1 (5 bases). CDR1 and CDR2 from the germline V gene are LNHNV and YYDKDF (reference sequence). V lost 6 bases and J 5 bases, leaving 17 bases between the germline ends. This CDR3 has 15 amino acids.

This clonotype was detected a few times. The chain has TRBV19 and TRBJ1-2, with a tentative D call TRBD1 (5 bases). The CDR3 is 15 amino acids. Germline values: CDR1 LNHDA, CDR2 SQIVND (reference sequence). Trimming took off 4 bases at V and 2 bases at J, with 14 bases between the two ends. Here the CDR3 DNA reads TGTGCCAGTAGTACTGGGGACGGAAGGAACTATGGCTACACCTTC. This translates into CASSTGDGRNYGYTF.

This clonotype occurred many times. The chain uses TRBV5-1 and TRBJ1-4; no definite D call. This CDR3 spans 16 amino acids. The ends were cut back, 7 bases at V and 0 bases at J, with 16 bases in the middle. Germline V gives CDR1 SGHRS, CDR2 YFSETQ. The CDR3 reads CASAPGRASTNEKLFF. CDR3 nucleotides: TGCGCCAGCGCACCGGGAAGGGCCTCAACTAATGAAAAACTGTTTTTT.

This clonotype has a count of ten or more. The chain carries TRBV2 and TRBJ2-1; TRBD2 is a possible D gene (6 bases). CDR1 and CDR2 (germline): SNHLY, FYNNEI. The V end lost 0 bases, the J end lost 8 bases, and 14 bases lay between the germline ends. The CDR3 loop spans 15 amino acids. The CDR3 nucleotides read TGTGCCAGCAGTGAAGCTGACGGGAGCTGGTATGAGCAGTTCTTC. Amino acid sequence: CASSEADGSWYEQFF.

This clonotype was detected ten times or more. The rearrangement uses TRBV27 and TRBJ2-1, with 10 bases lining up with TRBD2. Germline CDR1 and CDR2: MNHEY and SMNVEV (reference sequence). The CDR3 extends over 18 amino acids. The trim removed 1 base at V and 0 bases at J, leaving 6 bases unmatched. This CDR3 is CASSLFGASGSSYNEQFF. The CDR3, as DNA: TGTGCCAGCAGTTTATTTGGGGCTAGCGGGAGCTCCTACAATGAGCAGTTCTTC.

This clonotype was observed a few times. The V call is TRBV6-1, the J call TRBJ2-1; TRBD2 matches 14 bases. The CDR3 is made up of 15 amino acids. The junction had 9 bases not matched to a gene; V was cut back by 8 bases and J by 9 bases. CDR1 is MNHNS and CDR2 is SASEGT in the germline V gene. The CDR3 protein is CASQPGLAGVGEQFF. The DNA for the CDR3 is TGTGCCAGCCAACCGGGACTAGCGGGAGTAGGTGAGCAGTTCTTC.

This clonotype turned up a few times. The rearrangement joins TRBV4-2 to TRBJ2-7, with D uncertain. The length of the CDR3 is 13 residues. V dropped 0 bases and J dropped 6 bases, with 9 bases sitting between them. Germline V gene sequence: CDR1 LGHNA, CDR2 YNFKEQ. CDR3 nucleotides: TGTGCCAGCAGCCAAGAGACGGGCGGCGAGCAGTACTTC. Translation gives CASSQETGGEQYF.

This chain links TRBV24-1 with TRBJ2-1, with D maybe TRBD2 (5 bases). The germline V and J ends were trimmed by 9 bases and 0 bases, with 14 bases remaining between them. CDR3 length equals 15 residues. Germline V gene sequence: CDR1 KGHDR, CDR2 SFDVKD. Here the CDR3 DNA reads TGTGCCACCGCCGGAGGAAGCGGCTCCTACAATGAGCAGTTCTTC. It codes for CATAGGSGSYNEQFF.